The sequence of this TCR beta chain was determined in a study of blood T cell repertoires in COVID-19. Looking at the study overall: The United States, Italy and Spain were the sources of the acute and convalescent COVID-19 samples. T cells, B-cell-depleted T cells, or PBMCs supplied cDNA or gDNA.

Cohorts were determined from participant-reported clinical history. Trimming pared 4 bases from V and 1 base from J, leaving 13 bases between. There are 15 residues in the CDR3. Per germline, CDR1 SEHNR and CDR2 FQNEAQ (reference sequence). The authors' processing: Amplification of reference gene primers was used by the study to estimate nucleated cell counts. Assay: immunoSEQ multiplex PCR; the TCRdb copy retains only in-frame clones and omits some. The D gene and trimming were derived from the DNA, and the V and J assignments and clone size from that table. The sample yields under 500,000 clones, nearly 90% seen once.

Specimen: PBMCs or T cells enriched from blood (not recorded which). The V call is TRBV7-9, the J call TRBJ1-1; D might be TRBD1 (5 bases). This TCR derives from a woman aged 18-29 years with acute COVID-19. In DNA, the CDR3 is TGTGCCAGCAGCTCTACCGGGACTAGGAACACTGAAGCTTTCTTT. Its protein is CASSSTGTRNTEAFF.